This T cell receptor beta chain was retrieved from a study of T cell clonality in common variable immunodeficiency. This clone has ten or more counts. Its matching antigen is unknown. The read is 3 residues too short to cover the CDR3 end, so that end is filled in from the germline J gene. Study findings and constraints: Shared TCRbeta clones were fewer between CVID subjects than controls. Reportedly, TCR beta sequences from common variable immunodeficiency showed fewer deletions and N-nucleotide insertions.

Profiling relied on immunoSEQ multiplex PCR, and the TCRdb table lists in-frame clones only, not all of them. Sampling found about 42,000 clones, none seen once. Reduced serum IgG, IgA and/or IgM plus specific antibody deficiency defined CVID. All CVID subjects were on immunoglobulin replacement for at least one year. In germline, CDR1 is SGHTA, CDR2 FQGNSA. Trimming pared 5 bases from V and 1 base from J, leaving 8 bases between. The CDR3 consists of 13 residues. The chain recombines TRBV7-2 with TRBJ1-1; a possible D gene is TRBD1 (6 bases). The sample consisted of peripheral blood mononuclear cells. The receptor was isolated from a human donor with common variable immunodeficiency. The CDR3: CASSLGQNTEAFF. The CDR3 bases that were read are TGTGCCAGCAGCCTGGGACAGAACACTGAA.